Detailed here is one TCR beta chain. This specimen comes from a study of blood T cell repertoires in COVID-19. The CDR3 is 16 residues long. Trimming removed 0 bases from V and 3 bases from J, with 14 bases in between. The V gene's germline CDR1 is LGHDT and CDR2 YNNKEL (reference sequence). The repertoire was sequenced with immunoSEQ multiplex PCR; TCRdb's copy has only in-frame clones and lacks some. The sample records about 140,000 clones, 84% being singletons. This sequence was found in a woman in her 50s with acute COVID-19. Sequenced sample: PBMCs or T cells enriched from blood (not recorded which). V gene TRBV3-1 (or the pseudogene TRBV3-2) combines with J gene TRBJ2-5; D not certain. The CDR3 DNA reads TGTGCCAGCAGCCAAGATCTGTGGAGACCCAAAGAGACCCAGTACTTC. Translation: CASSQDLWRPKETQYF.